This T cell receptor beta chain was sequenced in a study of blood T cell repertoires in COVID-19. For the study at large: Acute and convalescent COVID-19 samples came from the United States, Italy and Spain. T cells, B-cell-depleted T cells, or PBMCs supplied cDNA or gDNA.

CDR3 length: 15 amino acids. CDR1 is SGHRS and CDR2 is YFSETQ in the germline V gene. Trimming removed 4 bases from V and 3 bases from J; junction bases left unmatched: 9. In the authors' workflow: Reference gene primer amplification gave nucleated cell count estimates. Sequenced by immunoSEQ multiplex PCR; TCRdb stores in-frame clones only, minus some. D and trimming come from the DNA, and the V and J calls and clone size come from that table. The data show 130,000 to 150,000 clones, 87% seen once. The sequencing sample was made of peripheral blood. This rearrangement joins TRBV5-1 to TRBJ2-7; 8 bases fit TRBD2. The TCR originated in a man in his fifties or sixties who had recovered from COVID-19. The CDR3 here is CASSRGGRPSYEQYF. The CDR3 DNA follows: TGCGCCAGCAGCCGGGGGGGCAGACCAAGCTACGAGCAGTACTTC.